A single sample is the source of the 18 T cell receptor beta chains below, sequenced in a study of T cell changes during pregnancy in multiple sclerosis. Repertoires were generated with immunoSEQ multiplex PCR, while TCRdb's copy carries only in-frame clones and drops some. Of around 68,000 clones listed, about nine tenths are singletons. The sequenced sample was peripheral blood, obtained in the third trimester of pregnancy. Receptors were obtained from a female donor with multiple sclerosis, enrolled in a pregnancy study.

This chain connects TRBV18 to TRBJ1-2, with 9 bases that match TRBD1. The V and J ends lost 0 bases and 4 bases, in that order; junction bases with no gene match: 3. The CDR3 has 15 residues. Germline assignment: CDR1 KGHSH and CDR2 LQKENI. CDR3: CASSPPNRGPYGYTF. The CDR3 DNA sequence: TGTGCCAGCTCACCACCGAACAGGGGGCCCTATGGCTACACCTTC. Based on the CDR3 plus reference TRBV18 and TRBJ1-2, the full variable domain is NAGVMQNPRHLVRRRGQEARLRCSPMKGHSHVYWYRQLPEEGLKFMVYLQKENIIDESGMPKERFSAEFPKEGPSILRIQQVVRGDSAAYFCASSPPNRGPYGYTFGSGTRLTVV.

The chain couples TRBV19 to TRBJ2-7, with TRBD2 as a possible D gene (6 bases). Germline V gene sequence: CDR1 LNHDA, CDR2 SQIVND (reference sequence). Trimming shortened V by 6 bases and J by 3 bases, and 15 bases separated the two germline ends. The CDR3 is 14 residues long. CDR3 residues: CASSEGGKDYEQYF. CDR3 coding DNA: TGTGCCAGTAGCGAGGGCGGGAAGGACTACGAGCAGTACTTC.

The chain has TRBV5-6 and TRBJ2-3, with no clear D. The CDR3 runs to 13 residues. Per germline, CDR1 SGHDT and CDR2 YYEEEE. V was cut by 4 bases and J by 5 bases, with 11 bases left in between. In DNA, the CDR3 is TGTGCCAGCAGCCCGGGTGTCGGAGATACGCAGTATTTT. It translates to CASSPGVGDTQYF.

This sequence joins TRBV10-3 and TRBJ2-2; D may be TRBD1 (6 bases). CDR3 length equals 15 residues. Per the germline V gene, CDR1 is ENHRY and CDR2 is SYGVKD. V was pared by 7 bases and J by 0 bases, with 12 bases between. The CDR3 spells CAIKEDRANTGELFF. The CDR3 DNA sequence: TGTGCCATCAAAGAGGACAGAGCGAACACCGGGGAGCTGTTTTTT.

J is TRBJ2-7 and V is TRBV5-4; 9 nucleotides agree with TRBD2. The CDR3 consists of 16 residues. The germline gives CDR1 SGHNT, CDR2 YYREEE (reference sequence). V shed 4 bases, J shed 1 base, and the junction held 9 bases outside the gene matches. This CDR3 reads CASSGGGAGGSYEQYF. Written as DNA, the CDR3 is TGTGCCAGCAGCGGAGGCGGGGCGGGAGGGTCCTACGAGCAGTACTTC.

CDR3 in amino acids: CATSRDSQPQHF. CDR3 bases: TGTGCCACCAGCAGAGATAGTCAGCCCCAGCATTTT. V gene TRBV15 combines with J gene TRBJ1-5; unclear D gene. CDR1 and CDR2 (germline): LNHNV, YYDKDF (reference sequence). V lost 0 bases and J 6 bases, leaving 3 bases between the germline ends. The CDR3 spans 12 residues.

This chain connects TRBV18 to TRBJ1-5, with 8 bases fitting TRBD1. The CDR3 contains 14 residues. Germline V CDR1 and CDR2: KGHSH, LQKENI. Germline trimming cut 3 bases from V and 6 bases from J; bases unmatched to any gene: 4. CDR3 loop: CASSPTGERQPQHF. For the CDR3, the DNA is TGTGCCAGCTCACCGACAGGGGAGCGTCAGCCCCAGCATTTT.

The chain employs TRBV19 and TRBJ1-2; TRBD1 matches at 9 bases. Looked up from germline, CDR1 is LNHDA and CDR2 is SQIVND (reference sequence). The J segment lost 3 bases and the V segment lost 4 bases, leaving 3 bases of the junction unmatched. The CDR3 runs to 14 residues. CDR3 region: CASSRDREDYGYTF. In DNA, the CDR3 is TGTGCCAGTAGTAGGGACAGGGAGGACTATGGCTACACCTTC.

The rearrangement links TRBV27 to TRBJ1-5; 7 bases map to TRBD1. This CDR3 comprises 16 residues. CDR1 and CDR2 (germline): MNHEY, SMNVEV (reference sequence). Trimming removed 5 bases from V and 1 base from J; junction bases left unmatched: 8. The CDR3 is CASSSRQGRSNQPQHF. The CDR3, as DNA: TGTGCCAGCAGTAGTAGACAGGGTCGGAGCAATCAGCCCCAGCATTTT.

The chain combines TRBV5-1 with TRBJ1-1; D perhaps matches TRBD1 (5 bases). Germline lookup yields CDR1 SGHRS and CDR2 YFSETQ. The CDR3 has 15 amino acids. The ends were cut back, 4 bases at V and 4 bases at J, with 17 bases in the middle. The CDR3 sequence: CASSLSGGLSTEAFF. DNA for the CDR3: TGCGCCAGCAGCCTGTCCGGGGGACTTAGCACTGAAGCTTTCTTT.

The chain couples TRBV18 to TRBJ1-4; D is possibly TRBD1 (5 bases). Trimming removed 4 bases from V and 5 bases from J, with 11 bases in between. Per germline, CDR1 KGHSH and CDR2 LQKENI. This CDR3 has 14 amino acids. CDR3 protein: CASSQGTVNEKLFF. CDR3 DNA sequence: TGTGCCAGCTCACAGGGGACTGTAAATGAAAAACTGTTTTTT.

The rearrangement links TRBV1 to TRBJ2-3; the D call in the table, TRBD2, was not verified against the DNA. TRBV1 counts as a pseudogene. The CDR3 is made up of 19 amino acids. Here the CDR3 reads CTSSQDLPLPSGYTDTQYF. The CDR3 region has the DNA TGCACCAGCAGCCAAGATCTCCCACTCCCTAGCGGCTACACAGATACGCAGTATTTT.

The chain links TRBV28 to TRBJ2-6; no clear D. The germline V gene encodes CDR1 MDHEN and CDR2 SYDVKM. The CDR3 length is 18 residues. V was clipped by 2 bases and J by 2 bases, with 16 bases between them. CDR3 protein: CASSLMGGRGAGANVLTF. Written as DNA, the CDR3 is TGTGCCAGCAGTTTAATGGGTGGTCGCGGAGCTGGGGCCAACGTCCTGACTTTC.

The V call is TRBV9, the J call TRBJ2-5; 8 positions match TRBD2. The CDR3 extends over 15 amino acids. Germline V gene data show CDR1 as SGDLS and CDR2 as YYNGEE. Trimming cost V 4 bases and J 1 base; bases outside gene matches: 6. As DNA, the CDR3 is TGTGCCAGCAGCACCGGGACTAGGGGCCAAGAGACCCAGTACTTC. Translation: CASSTGTRGQETQYF. Together with reference TRBV9 and TRBJ2-5, the CDR3 gives the full variable domain: DSGVTQTPKHLITATGQRVTLRCSPRSGDLSVYWYQQSLDQGLQFLIQYYNGEERAKGNILERFSAQQFPDLHSELNLSSLELGDSALYFCASSTGTRGQETQYFGPGTRLLVL.

This clone was found once. The chain is built from TRBV2 and TRBJ1-1, with D unresolved. The CDR3 length is 12 residues. Germline CDR1 SNHLY, CDR2 FYNNEI. Trimming cost V 3 bases and J 3 bases, with 5 bases left between them. CDR3 region: CASSDSDTEAFF. CDR3 coding DNA: TGTGCCAGCAGTGATTCGGACACTGAAGCTTTCTTT.

The rearrangement joins TRBV5-5 to TRBJ2-3, with TRBD2 identical over 7 bases. Trimming removed 4 bases from V and 6 bases from J; junction bases left unmatched: 8. The CDR3 extends over 14 amino acids. In germline, CDR1 is SGHKS, CDR2 YYEKEE (reference sequence). DNA of the CDR3: TGTGCCAGCAGCAGCGGGGAGGGTCCCGATACGCAGTATTTT. Its protein is CASSSGEGPDTQYF.

V usage is TRBV5-1 and J usage is TRBJ2-3, with a weak D call TRBD2 (6 bases). The germline V gene has CDR1 SGHRS and CDR2 YFSETQ. V lost 2 bases and J 1 base, leaving 11 bases between the germline ends. CDR3 length equals 15 residues. CDR3 region: CASSFAGPGTDTQYF. CDR3 nucleotide sequence: TGCGCCAGCAGCTTCGCGGGGCCTGGCACAGATACGCAGTATTTT.

The V gene is TRBV5-1, the J gene TRBJ1-4; D is unclear. Between the trimmed V and J ends, which lost 2 bases and 7 bases, there was a span of 9 bases. CDR1 is SGHRS, CDR2 YFSETQ, per germline. The CDR3 covers 13 residues. DNA for the CDR3: TGCGCCAGCAGCTTTAACCCGGGTGAAAAACTGTTTTTT. Translating gives CASSFNPGEKLFF.